The rows below give T cell receptor beta chains drawn from one sample of a study of blood T cell repertoires in COVID-19. Profiled with immunoSEQ multiplex PCR; TCRdb holds only in-frame clones, not every one. The data contain about 240,000 clones, approximately 80% of them singletons. The sequencing input was peripheral blood. Receptors originate from a man aged 30 to 45 who had recovered from COVID-19. CDR3s include the opening cysteine and the closing phenylalanine or tryptophan. A D gene is named only where the DNA matches it firmly. Where a row states a size, it is once, few, many or the class of an expanded clone; other rows omit it.

D gene	V gene	clone size	J gene	CDR3 protein	CDR3 DNA
-	TRBV5-4	-	TRBJ1-6	CATQGPTAGPPLHF	TGTGCCACCCAAGGTCCAACCGCGGGACCACCCCTCCACTTT
-	TRBV6-5	-	TRBJ1-1	CASSYAENTEAFF	TGTGCCAGCAGTTACGCAGAGAACACTGAAGCTTTCTTT
-	TRBV7-8	-	TRBJ2-6	CASSLGTGSGANVLTF	TGTGCCAGCAGCTTAGGAACAGGGTCTGGGGCCAACGTCCTGACTTTC
-	TRBV30	once	TRBJ2-1	CAWSEGQRLDEQFF	TGTGCCTGGAGTGAAGGCCAGAGGTTGGATGAGCAGTTCTTC
-	TRBV9	-	TRBJ2-2	CASSATGAGELFF	TGTGCCAGCAGCGCCACGGGGGCCGGGGAGCTGTTTTTT
TRBD2	TRBV5-1	-	TRBJ2-5	CASKRGTSGGAEETQYF	TGCGCCAGCAAACGCGGGACTAGCGGGGGGGCCGAAGAGACCCAGTACTTC
-	TRBV10-2	-	TRBJ2-7	CASRAERGLIHEQYF	TGCGCCAGCAGGGCGGAAAGGGGCTTAATCCACGAGCAGTACTTC
TRBD1	TRBV28	-	TRBJ1-2	CASSLGQGLTKSGYTF	TGTGCCAGCAGTCTAGGACAGGGCCTTACAAAATCGGGCTACACCTTC
-	TRBV2	-	TRBJ1-2	CASRPRKRGIYGYTF	TGTGCCAGCCGCCCCCGCAAAAGGGGTATCTATGGCTACACCTTC
-	TRBV2	-	TRBJ2-2	CATRGITGELFF	TGTGCCACCCGGGGGATCACCGGGGAGCTGTTTTTT
-	TRBV6-4	-	TRBJ1-2	CASSDRAQGALTF	TGTGCCAGCAGTGACCGGGCCCAAGGGGCACTCACCTTC
-	TRBV3-1/TRBV3-2	once	TRBJ2-5	CASSQAEETQYF	TGTGCCAGCAGCCAAGCCGAGGAGACCCAGTACTTC
-	TRBV5-1	-	TRBJ2-2	CASSWYEGAGELFF	TGCGCCAGCAGCTGGTACGAGGGCGCCGGGGAGCTGTTTTTT
-	TRBV12-5	few	TRBJ1-2	CASGPSTVNYGYTF	TGTGCTAGTGGTCCATCCACAGTTAACTATGGCTACACCTTC
TRBD2	TRBV15	-	TRBJ2-3	CATGGWREADTQYF	TGTGCCACGGGGGGGTGGAGAGAGGCAGATACGCAGTATTTT
-	TRBV6-5	few	TRBJ1-1	CASQGIMDTEAFF	TGTGCCAGCCAGGGGATAATGGACACTGAAGCTTTCTTT
TRBD2	TRBV6-1	-	TRBJ2-1	CASSILASNEQFF	TGTGCCAGCAGTATACTAGCGTCCAATGAGCAGTTCTTC
-	TRBV25-1	-	TRBJ2-1	CASSELSKVGTAYNEQFF	TGTGCCAGCAGTGAATTAAGTAAGGTTGGGACTGCTTACAATGAGCAGTTCTTC
-	TRBV12-3/TRBV12-4	-	TRBJ1-5	CASSLSLNQPQHF	TGTGCCAGCAGTTTAAGCCTTAATCAGCCCCAGCATTTT
TRBD1	TRBV24-1	-	TRBJ2-3	CATSDSDRGTDTQYF	TGTGCCACCAGTGATTCGGACAGGGGTACCGATACGCAGTATTTT